A single T cell receptor beta chain is shown here with its context. The data were obtained in a study of blood T cell repertoires in COVID-19. The CDR3 length is 15 residues. From germline, CDR1 is DFQATT and CDR2 SNEGSKA (reference sequence). V lost 6 bases and J lost 2, with 17 bases in between. Sequencing was performed with immunoSEQ multiplex PCR; in TCRdb, only in-frame clones are kept and a portion is missing. The sample carries tens of thousands of clones, 70% to 90% recorded once. The chain combines TRBV20-1 with TRBJ1-5; possible D gene TRBD1, 5 bases. The sequence was obtained from an elderly man with acute or convalescent COVID-19. The sequencing sample was made of peripheral blood. This chain's CDR3 is CSASNRTTGNQPQHF. The CDR3 nucleotides are TGCAGTGCGAGTAACAGGACTACTGGCAATCAGCCCCAGCATTTT.